This TCR beta chain emerged from a study of blood T cell repertoires in COVID-19. Study-level information: The United States, Italy and Spain provided the acute and convalescent COVID-19 samples. The cDNA or gDNA used as material had been derived from T cells, B-cell-depleted T cells, or PBMCs.

As handled by the study authors: Estimated nucleated cell counts came from reference gene primer amplification. This table comes from immunoSEQ multiplex PCR, and its TCRdb copy is limited to in-frame clones, with some not included. V, J and clone size reflect that table, while D and trimming were determined from the DNA. The sample carries about 250,000 clones, approximately 84% recorded once. From germline, CDR1 is SEHNR and CDR2 FQNEAQ (reference sequence). Trimming took 1 base from V and 7 from J, leaving 11 bases between them. The CDR3 is 15 residues long. This receptor was taken from a man aged 45-60 years with acute or convalescent COVID-19. The gene calls are TRBV7-9 and TRBJ1-6; no definite D call. Sequenced material: peripheral blood. The CDR3 protein is CASSLGGSENSPLHF. Here the CDR3 DNA reads TGTGCCAGCAGCTTAGGCGGGTCGGAGAATTCACCCCTCCACTTT.